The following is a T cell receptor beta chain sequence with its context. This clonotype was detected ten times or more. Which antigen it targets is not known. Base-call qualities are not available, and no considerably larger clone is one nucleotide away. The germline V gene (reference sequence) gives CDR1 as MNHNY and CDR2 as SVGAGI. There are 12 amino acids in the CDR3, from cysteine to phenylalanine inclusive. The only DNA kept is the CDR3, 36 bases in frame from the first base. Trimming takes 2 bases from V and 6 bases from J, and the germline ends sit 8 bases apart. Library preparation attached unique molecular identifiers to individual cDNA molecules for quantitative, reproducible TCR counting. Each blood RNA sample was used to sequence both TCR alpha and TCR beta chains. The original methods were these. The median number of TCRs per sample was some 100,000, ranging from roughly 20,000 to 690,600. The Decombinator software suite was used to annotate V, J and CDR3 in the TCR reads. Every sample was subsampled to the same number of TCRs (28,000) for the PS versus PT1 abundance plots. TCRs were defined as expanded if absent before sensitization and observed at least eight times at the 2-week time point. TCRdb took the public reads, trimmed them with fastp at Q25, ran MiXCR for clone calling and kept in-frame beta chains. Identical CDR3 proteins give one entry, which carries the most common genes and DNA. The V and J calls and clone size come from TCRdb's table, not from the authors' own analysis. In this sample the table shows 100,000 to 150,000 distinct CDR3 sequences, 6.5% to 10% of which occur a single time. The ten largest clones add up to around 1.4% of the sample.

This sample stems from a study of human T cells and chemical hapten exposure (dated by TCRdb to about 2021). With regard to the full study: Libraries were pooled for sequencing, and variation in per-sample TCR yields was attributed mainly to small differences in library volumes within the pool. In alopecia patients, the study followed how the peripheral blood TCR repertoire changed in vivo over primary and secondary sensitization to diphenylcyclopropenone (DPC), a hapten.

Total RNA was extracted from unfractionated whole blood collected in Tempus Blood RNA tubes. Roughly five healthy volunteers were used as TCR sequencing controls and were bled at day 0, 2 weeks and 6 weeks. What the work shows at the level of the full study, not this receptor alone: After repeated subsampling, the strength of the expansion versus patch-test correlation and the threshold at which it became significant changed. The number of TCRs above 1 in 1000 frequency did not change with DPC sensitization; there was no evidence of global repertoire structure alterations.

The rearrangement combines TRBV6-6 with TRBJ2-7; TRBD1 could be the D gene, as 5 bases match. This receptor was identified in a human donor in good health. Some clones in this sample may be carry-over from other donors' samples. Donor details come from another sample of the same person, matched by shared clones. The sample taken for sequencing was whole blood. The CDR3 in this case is CASSYLGLEQYF. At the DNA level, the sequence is TGTGCCAGCAGTTACCTGGGGCTCGAGCAGTACTTC.